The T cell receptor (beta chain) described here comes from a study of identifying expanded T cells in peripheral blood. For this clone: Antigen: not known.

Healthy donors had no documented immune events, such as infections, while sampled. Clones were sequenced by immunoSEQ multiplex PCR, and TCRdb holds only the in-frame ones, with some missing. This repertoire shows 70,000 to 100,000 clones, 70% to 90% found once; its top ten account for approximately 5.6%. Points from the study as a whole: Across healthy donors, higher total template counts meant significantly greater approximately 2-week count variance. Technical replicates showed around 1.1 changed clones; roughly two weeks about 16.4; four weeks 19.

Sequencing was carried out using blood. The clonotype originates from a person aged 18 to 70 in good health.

In nucleotides, the CDR3 is TGTGCCAGTAGTTTATATTCAGAGTATGGCTACACCTTC. It is translated as CASSLYSEYGYTF. The chain recombines TRBV19 with TRBJ1-2; D remains unclear. The germline CDR1 and CDR2 sequences are LNHDA and SQIVND (reference sequence). V was trimmed by 5 bases and J by 5 bases, leaving 12 bases between them. The CDR3 runs to 13 residues.